This TCR beta chain was observed in a study of T cells in Graves' hyperthyroidism and ophthalmopathy. Findings of the study overall: Most clonotypes expanded in the thyroid (above 0.001) were also present in blood.

TCR beta CDR3 sequences were amplified from RNA transcripts. First-round RT-PCR of the TCR CDR3 relied on the HTBI primer set. MiXCR was run by TCRdb on the multiplex PCR reads, yielding one entry per CDR3 protein. The profile shows about 720,000 distinct CDR3 sequences, around 17% of them singletons. About this clonotype itself: The target antigen is unknown.

This CDR3 is 17 amino acids long. The V segment lost 6 bases and the J segment 8 bases; nucleotides outside the gene matches: 20. CDR1 KGHSH and CDR2 LQKENI come from the germline V gene. The clonotype comes from a man between 18 and 29 years old with Graves' hyperthyroidism. The gene calls are TRBV18 and TRBJ2-3; 7 bases are a match to TRBD1. Sequencing was carried out using blood. The CDR3 loop is CASSPREKTGNGFTQYF. The CDR3 DNA is TGTGCCAGCTCCCCAAGAGAAAAGACAGGGAACGGCTTTACGCAGTATTTT.